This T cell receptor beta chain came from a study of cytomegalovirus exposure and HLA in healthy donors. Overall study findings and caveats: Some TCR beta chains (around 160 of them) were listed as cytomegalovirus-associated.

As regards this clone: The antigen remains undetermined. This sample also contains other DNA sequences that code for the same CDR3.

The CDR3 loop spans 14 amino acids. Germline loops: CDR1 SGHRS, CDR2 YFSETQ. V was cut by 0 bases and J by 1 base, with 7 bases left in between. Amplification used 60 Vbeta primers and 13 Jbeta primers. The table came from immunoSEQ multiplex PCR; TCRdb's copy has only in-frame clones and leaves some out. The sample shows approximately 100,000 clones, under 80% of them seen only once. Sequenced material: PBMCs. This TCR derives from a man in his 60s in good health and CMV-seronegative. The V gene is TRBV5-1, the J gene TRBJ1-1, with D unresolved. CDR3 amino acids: CASSLAPENTEAFF. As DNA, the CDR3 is TGCGCCAGCAGCTTGGCCCCAGAGAACACTGAAGCTTTCTTT.